The clone carrying this T cell receptor (beta chain) was observed at least ten times. The sample is drawn from a study of CD8 T cells in ankylosing spondylitis. MiXCR, applied by TCRdb to the 5' RACE reads, yields one record per CDR3 protein. The data hold 45,000 or so distinct CDR3 sequences, with about 11% observed a single time. The CDR3 runs 17 residues. Trimming pared 4 bases from V and 0 bases from J, leaving 17 bases between. Germline CDR1 and CDR2: SGHDT and YYEEEE. The V gene is TRBV5-6, the J gene TRBJ2-1; tentatively, D is TRBD2 (5 bases). The sequence was obtained from a male donor with ankylosing spondylitis or in good health (not recorded which). The sequenced material came from blood, either unsorted or a sorted T cell fraction (not recorded which). CDR3 region: CASSRTTGSRSYNEQFF. The CDR3 bases are TGTGCCAGCAGCCGAACCACGGGGTCCCGCTCCTACAATGAGCAGTTCTTC.